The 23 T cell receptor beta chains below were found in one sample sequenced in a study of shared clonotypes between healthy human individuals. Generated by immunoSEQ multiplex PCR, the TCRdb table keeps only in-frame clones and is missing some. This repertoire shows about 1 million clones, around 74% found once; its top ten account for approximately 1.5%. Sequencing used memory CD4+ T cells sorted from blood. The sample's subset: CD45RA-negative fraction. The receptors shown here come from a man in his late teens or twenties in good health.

CDR3 nucleotides: TGTGCCAGCAGTTACCGGGGGTCGACCTCCTACGAGCAGTACTTC. Encoded protein: CASSYRGSTSYEQYF. The gene calls are TRBV6-5 and TRBJ2-7, with D perhaps TRBD2 (6 bases). V was cut by 2 bases and J by 0 bases, with 11 bases left in between. This CDR3 region has 15 residues. CDR1 MNHEY and CDR2 SVGAGI come from the germline V gene.

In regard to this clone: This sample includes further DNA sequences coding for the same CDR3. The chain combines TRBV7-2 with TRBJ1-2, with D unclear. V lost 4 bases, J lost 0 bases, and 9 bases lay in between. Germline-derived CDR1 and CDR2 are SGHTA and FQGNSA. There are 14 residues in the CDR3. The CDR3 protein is CASSSRGANYGYTF. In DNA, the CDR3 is TGTGCCAGCAGCTCTCGGGGAGCTAACTATGGCTACACCTTC. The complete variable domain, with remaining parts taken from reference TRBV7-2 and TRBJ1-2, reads GAGVSQSPSNKVTEKGKDVELRCDPISGHTALYWYRQSLGQGLEFLIYFQGNSAPDKSGLPSDRFSAERTGGSVSTLTIQRTQQEDSAVYLCASSSRGANYGYTFGSGTRLTVV.

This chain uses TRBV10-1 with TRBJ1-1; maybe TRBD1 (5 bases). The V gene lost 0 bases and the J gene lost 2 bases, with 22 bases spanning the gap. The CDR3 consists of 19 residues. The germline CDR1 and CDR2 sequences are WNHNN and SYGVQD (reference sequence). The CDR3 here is CASSESGRFDRQRNTEAFF. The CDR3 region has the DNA TGCGCCAGCAGTGAGTCGGGCAGGTTTGACAGACAAAGAAACACTGAAGCTTTCTTT.

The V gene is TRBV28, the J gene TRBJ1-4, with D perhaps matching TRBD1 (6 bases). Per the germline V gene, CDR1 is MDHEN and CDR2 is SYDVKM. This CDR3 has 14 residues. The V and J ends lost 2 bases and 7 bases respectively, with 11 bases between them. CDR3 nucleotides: TGTGCCAGCAGTTTAAATAGGGGGAGTGAAAAACTGTTTTTT. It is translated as CASSLNRGSEKLFF.

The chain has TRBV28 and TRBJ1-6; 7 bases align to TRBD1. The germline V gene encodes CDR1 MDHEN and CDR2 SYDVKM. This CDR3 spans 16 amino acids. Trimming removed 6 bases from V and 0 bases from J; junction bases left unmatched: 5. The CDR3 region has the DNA TGTGCCAGCAGCCCACAGGGGAGCTCCTATAATTCACCCCTCCACTTT. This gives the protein CASSPQGSSYNSPLHF. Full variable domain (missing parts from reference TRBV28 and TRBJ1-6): DVKVTQSSRYLVKRTGEKVFLECVQDMDHENMFWYRQDPGLGLRLIYFSYDVKMKEKGDIPEGYSVSREKKERFSLILESASTNQTSMYLCASSPQGSSYNSPLHFGNGTRLTVT.

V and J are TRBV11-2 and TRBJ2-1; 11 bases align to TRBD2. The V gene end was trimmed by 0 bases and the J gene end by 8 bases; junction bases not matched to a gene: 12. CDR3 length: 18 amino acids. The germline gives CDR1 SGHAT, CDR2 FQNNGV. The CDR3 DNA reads TGTGCCAGCAGCTTAGATCAGGGTACTAGCGGGGGCTGGTATGAGCAGTTCTTC. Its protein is CASSLDQGTSGGWYEQFF. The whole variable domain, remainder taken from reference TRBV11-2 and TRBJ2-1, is EAGVAQSPRYKIIEKRQSVAFWCNPISGHATLYWYQQILGQGPKLLIQFQNNGVVDDSQLPKDRFSAERLKGVDSTLKIQPAKLEDSAVYLCASSLDQGTSGGWYEQFFGPGTRLTVL.

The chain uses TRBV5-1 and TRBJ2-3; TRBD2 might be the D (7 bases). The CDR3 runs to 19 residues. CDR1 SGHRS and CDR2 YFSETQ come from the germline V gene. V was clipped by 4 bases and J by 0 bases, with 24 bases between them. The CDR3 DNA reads TGCGCCAGCAGCCCGGGGCTGGGGGGGCGACTGACTAGCACAGATACGCAGTATTTT. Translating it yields CASSPGLGGRLTSTDTQYF.

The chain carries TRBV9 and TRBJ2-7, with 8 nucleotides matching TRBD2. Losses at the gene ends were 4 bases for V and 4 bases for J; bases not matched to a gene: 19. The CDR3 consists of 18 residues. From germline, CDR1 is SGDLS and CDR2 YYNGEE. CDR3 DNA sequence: TGTGCCAGCAGCCCCGAGCCAGATTTTGGCGGGGGGATATACGAGCAGTACTTC. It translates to CASSPEPDFGGGIYEQYF. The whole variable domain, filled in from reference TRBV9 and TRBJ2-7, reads DSGVTQTPKHLITATGQRVTLRCSPRSGDLSVYWYQQSLDQGLQFLIQYYNGEERAKGNILERFSAQQFPDLHSELNLSSLELGDSALYFCASSPEPDFGGGIYEQYFGPGTRLTVT.

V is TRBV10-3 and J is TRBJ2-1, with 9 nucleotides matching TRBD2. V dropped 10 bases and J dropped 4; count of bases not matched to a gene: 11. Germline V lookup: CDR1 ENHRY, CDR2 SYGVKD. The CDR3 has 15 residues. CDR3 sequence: CATKSSGEVYNEQFF. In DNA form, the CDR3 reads TGTGCCACCAAGTCTAGCGGGGAGGTTTACAATGAGCAGTTCTTC.

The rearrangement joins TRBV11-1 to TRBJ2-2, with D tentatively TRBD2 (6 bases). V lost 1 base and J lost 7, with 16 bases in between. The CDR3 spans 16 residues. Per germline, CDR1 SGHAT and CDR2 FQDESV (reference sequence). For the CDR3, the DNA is TGTGCCAGCAGCTTAGGCAGGAGGGATCGAGGCGGGGAGCTGTTTTTT. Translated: CASSLGRRDRGGELFF.

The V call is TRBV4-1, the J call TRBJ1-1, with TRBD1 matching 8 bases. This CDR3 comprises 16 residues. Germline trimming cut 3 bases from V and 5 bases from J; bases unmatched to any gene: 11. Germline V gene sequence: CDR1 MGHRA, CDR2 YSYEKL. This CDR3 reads CASSQGTGQVITEAFF. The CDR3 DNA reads TGCGCCAGCAGCCAGGGTACGGGACAGGTGATTACTGAAGCTTTCTTT.

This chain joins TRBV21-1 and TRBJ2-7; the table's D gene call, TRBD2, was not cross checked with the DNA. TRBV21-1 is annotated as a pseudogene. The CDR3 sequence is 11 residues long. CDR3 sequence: CASTRVGEQYF. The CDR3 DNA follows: TGTGCCAGCACCCGGGTAGGCGAGCAGTACTTC.

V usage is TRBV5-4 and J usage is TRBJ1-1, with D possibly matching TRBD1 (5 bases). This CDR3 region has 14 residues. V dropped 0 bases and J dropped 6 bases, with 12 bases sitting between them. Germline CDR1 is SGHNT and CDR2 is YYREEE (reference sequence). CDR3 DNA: TGTGCCAGCAGCTTGGATTTTAGGGACGCTGAAGCTTTCTTT. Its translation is CASSLDFRDAEAFF. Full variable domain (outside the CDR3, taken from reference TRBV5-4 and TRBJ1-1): ETGVTQSPTHLIKTRGQQVTLRCSSQSGHNTVSWYQQALGQGPQFIFQYYREEENGRGNFPPRFSGLQFPNYSSELNVNALELDDSALYLCASSLDFRDAEAFFGQGTRLTVV.

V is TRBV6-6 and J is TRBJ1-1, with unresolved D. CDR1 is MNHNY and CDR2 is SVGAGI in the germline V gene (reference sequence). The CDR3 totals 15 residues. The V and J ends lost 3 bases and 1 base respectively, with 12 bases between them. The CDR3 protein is CASSYRSPGNTEAFF. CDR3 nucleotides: TGTGCCAGCAGTTATAGGTCCCCCGGGAACACTGAAGCTTTCTTT.

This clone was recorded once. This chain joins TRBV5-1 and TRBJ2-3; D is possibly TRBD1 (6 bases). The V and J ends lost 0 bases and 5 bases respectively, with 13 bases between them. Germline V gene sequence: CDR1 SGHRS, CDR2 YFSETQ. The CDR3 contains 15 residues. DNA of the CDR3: TGCGCCAGCAGCTTGGAGGCAGGGGTGGTAGATACGCAGTATTTT. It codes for CASSLEAGVVDTQYF.

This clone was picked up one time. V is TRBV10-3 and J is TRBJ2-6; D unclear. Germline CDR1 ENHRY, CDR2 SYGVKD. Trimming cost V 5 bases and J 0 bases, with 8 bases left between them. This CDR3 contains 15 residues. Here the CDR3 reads CAISPQSSGANVLTF. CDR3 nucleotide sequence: TGTGCCATCAGTCCCCAGAGCTCTGGGGCCAACGTCCTGACTTTC.

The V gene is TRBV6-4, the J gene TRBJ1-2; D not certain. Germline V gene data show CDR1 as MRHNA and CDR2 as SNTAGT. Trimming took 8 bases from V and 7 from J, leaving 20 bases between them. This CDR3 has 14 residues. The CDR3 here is CASSLVTRYCGYTF. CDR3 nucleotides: TGTGCCAGCTCCCTGGTTACAAGGTATTGTGGCTACACCTTC.

The CDR3 protein is CASSPLAVLKGDTQYF. CDR3 nucleotide sequence: TGTGCCAGCAGTCCCCTAGCGGTCTTGAAGGGAGATACGCAGTATTTT. The chain links TRBV5-6 to TRBJ2-3; 7 positions agree with TRBD2. Losses at the gene ends were 5 bases for V and 5 bases for J; bases not matched to a gene: 14. The CDR3 is 16 amino acids. Germline CDR1 SGHDT, CDR2 YYEEEE.

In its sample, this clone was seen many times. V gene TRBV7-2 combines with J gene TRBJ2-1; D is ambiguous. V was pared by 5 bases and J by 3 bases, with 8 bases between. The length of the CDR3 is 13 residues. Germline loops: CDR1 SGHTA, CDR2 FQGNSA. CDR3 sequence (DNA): TGTGCCAGCAGCCTCCAGCTCTACAATGAGCAGTTCTTC. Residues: CASSLQLYNEQFF.

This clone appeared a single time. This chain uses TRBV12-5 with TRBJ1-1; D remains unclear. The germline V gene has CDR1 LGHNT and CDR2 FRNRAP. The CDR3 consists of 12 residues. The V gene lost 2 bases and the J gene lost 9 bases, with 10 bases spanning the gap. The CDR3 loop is CASGLSAGKAFF. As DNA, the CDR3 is TGTGCTAGTGGTTTGTCGGCAGGCAAAGCTTTCTTT.

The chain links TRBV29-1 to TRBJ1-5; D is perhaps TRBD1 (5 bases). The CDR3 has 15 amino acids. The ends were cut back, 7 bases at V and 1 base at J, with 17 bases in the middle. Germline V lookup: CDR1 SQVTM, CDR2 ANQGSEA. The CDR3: CSARLAGSSNQPQHF. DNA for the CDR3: TGCAGCGCCCGGTTGGCAGGGTCGAGCAATCAGCCCCAGCATTTT.

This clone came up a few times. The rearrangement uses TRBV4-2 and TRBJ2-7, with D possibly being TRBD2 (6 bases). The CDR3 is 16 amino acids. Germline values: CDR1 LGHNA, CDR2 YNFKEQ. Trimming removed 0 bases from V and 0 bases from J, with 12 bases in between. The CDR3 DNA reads TGTGCCAGCAGCCAAGATCTGGGACTGAGCTCCTACGAGCAGTACTTC. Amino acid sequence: CASSQDLGLSSYEQYF.

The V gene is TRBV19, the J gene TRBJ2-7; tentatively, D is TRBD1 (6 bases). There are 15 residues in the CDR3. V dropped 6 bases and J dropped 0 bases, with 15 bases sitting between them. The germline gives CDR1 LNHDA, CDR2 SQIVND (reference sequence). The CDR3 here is CASSLYRDNSYEQYF. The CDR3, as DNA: TGTGCCAGTAGCCTATACCGGGACAACTCCTACGAGCAGTACTTC.